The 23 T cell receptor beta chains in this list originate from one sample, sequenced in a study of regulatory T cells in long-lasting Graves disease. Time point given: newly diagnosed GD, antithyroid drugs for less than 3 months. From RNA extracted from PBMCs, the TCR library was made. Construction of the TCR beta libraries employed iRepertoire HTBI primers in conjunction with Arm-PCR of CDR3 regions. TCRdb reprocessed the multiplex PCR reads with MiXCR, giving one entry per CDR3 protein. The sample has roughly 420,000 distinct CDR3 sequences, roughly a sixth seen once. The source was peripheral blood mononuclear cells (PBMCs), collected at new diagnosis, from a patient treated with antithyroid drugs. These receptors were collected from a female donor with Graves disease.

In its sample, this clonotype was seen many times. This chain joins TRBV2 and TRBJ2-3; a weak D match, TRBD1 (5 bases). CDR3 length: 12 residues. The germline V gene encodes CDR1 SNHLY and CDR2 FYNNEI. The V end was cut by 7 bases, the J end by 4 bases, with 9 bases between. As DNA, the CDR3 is TGTGCCAGCAAGTTAGGGGCAGATACGCAGTATTTT. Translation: CASKLGADTQYF.

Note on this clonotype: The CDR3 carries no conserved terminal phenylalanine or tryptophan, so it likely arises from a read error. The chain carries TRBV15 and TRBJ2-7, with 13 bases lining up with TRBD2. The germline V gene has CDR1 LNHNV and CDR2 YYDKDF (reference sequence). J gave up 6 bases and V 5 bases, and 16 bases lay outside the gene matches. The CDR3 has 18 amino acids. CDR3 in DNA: TGTGCCACCAGCGGACGCTACCTATTACTAGCGGGAGGGGGCGAGCAGTACCTC. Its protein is CATSGRYLLLAGGGEQYL.

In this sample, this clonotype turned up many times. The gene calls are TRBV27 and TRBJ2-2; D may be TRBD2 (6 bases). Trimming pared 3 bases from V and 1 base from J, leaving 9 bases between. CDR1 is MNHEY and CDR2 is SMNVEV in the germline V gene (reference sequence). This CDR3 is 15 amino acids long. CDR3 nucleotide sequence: TGTGCCAGCAGTTTGGACTACCTGAACACCGGGGAGCTGTTTTTT. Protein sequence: CASSLDYLNTGELFF.

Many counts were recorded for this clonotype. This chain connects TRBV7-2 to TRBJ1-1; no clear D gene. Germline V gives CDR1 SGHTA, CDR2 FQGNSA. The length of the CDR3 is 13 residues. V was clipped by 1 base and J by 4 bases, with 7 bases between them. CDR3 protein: CASSLDWGTEAFF. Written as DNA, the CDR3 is TGTGCCAGCAGCTTAGATTGGGGCACTGAAGCTTTCTTT.

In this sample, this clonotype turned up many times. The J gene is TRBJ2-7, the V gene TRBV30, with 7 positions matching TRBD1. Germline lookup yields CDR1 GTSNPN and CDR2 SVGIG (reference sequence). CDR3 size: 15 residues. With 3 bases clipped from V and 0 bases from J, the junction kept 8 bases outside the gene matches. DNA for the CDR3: TGTGCCTGGAGGACAGGGTCACAAAGCTCCTACGAGCAGTACTTC. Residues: CAWRTGSQSSYEQYF. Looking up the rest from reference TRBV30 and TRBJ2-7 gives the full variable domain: SQTIHQWPATLVQPVGSPLSLECTVEGTSNPNLYWYRQAAGRGLQLLFYSVGIGQISSEVPQNLSASRPQDRQFILSSKKLLLSDSGFYLCAWRTGSQSSYEQYFGPGTRLTVT.

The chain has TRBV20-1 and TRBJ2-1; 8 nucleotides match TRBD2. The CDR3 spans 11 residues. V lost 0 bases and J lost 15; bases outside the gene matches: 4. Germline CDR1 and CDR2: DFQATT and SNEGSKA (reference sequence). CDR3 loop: CSARDPGLGFF. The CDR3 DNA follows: TGCAGTGCTAGAGATCCGGGACTAGGGTTCTTC.

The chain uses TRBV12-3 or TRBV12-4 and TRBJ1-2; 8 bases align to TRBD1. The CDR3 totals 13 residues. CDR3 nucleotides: TGTACCATCCCGGACAGGGAACTCGGCGGCTACACCTTC. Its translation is CTIPDRELGGYTF.

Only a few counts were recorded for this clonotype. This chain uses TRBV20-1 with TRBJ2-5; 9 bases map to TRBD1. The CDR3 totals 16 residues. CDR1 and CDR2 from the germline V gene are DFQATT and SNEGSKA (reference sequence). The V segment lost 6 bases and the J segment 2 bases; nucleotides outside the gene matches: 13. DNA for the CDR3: TGCAGTGCCACGGACAGGGGAGACTATACTCAAGAGACCCAGTACTTC. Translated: CSATDRGDYTQETQYF.

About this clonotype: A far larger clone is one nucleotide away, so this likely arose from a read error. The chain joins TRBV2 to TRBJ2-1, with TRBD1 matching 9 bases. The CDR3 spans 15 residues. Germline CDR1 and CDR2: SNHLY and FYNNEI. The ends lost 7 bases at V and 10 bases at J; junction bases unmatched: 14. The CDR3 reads CASIPDRGQGYEQFF. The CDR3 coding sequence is TGTGCCAGCATCCCGGATCGGGGACAGGGCTACGAGCAGTTCTTC.

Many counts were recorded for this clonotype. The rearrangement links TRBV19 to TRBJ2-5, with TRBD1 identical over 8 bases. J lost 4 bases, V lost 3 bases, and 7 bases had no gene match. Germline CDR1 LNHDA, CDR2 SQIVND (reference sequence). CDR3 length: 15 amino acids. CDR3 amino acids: CASSILQGGVETQYF. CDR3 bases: TGTGCCAGTAGTATCCTACAGGGGGGTGTAGAGACCCAGTACTTC.

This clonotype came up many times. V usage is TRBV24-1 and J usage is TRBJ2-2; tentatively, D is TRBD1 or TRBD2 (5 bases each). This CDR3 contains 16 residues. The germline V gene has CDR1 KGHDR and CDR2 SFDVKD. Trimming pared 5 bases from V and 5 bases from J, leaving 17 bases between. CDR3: CATSAGGTRVTGELFF. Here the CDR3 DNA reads TGTGCCACCAGTGCCGGAGGAACCAGGGTTACCGGGGAGCTGTTTTTT.

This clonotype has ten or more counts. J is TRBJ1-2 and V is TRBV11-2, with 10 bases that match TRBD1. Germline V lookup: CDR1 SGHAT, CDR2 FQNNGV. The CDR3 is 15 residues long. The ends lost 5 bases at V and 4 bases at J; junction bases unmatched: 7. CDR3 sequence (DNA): TGTGCCAGCAGCACCGGGACAGGGGTACGCTATGGCTACACCTTC. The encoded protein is CASSTGTGVRYGYTF.

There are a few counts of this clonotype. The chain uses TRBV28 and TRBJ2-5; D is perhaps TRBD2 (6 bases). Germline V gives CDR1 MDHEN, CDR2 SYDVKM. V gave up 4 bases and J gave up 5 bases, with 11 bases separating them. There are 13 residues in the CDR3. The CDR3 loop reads CASSSWSGETQYF. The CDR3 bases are TGTGCCAGCAGTTCCTGGAGCGGGGAGACCCAGTACTTC. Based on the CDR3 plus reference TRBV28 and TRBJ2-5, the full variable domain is DVKVTQSSRYLVKRTGEKVFLECVQDMDHENMFWYRQDPGLGLRLIYFSYDVKMKEKGDIPEGYSVSREKKERFSLILESASTNQTSMYLCASSSWSGETQYFGPGTRLLVL.

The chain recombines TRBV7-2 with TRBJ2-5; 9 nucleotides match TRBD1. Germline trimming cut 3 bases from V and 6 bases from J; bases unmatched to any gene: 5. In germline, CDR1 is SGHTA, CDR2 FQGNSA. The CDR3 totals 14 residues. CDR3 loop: CASSLGQGPQTQYF. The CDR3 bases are TGTGCCAGCAGCTTGGGACAGGGTCCTCAGACCCAGTACTTC.

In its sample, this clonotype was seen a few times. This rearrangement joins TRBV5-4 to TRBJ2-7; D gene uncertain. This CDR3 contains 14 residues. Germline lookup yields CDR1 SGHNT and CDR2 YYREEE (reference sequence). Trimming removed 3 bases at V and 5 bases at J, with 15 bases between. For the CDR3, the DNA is TGTGCCAGCAGCTCCCTTATCGGCGTCGACGAGCAGTACTTC. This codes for CASSSLIGVDEQYF.

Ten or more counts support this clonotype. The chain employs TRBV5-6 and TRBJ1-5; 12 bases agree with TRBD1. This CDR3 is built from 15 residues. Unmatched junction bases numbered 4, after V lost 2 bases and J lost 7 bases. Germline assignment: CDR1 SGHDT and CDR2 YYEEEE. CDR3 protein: CASSFGTGGWQPQHF. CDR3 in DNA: TGTGCCAGCAGCTTCGGGACAGGGGGCTGGCAGCCCCAGCATTTT.

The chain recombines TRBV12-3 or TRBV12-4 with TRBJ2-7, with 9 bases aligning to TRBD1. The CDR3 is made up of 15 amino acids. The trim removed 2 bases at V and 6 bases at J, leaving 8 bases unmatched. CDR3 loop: CASSLTGTGLREQYF. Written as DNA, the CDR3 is TGTGCCAGCAGTTTAACCGGGACAGGGTTACGCGAGCAGTACTTC.

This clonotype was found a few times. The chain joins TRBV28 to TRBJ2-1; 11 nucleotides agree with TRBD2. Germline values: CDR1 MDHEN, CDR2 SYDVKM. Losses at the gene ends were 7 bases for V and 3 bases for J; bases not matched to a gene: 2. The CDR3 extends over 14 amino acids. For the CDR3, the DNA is TGTGCCAGCAATAGCGGGAGGGGCTACAATGAGCAGTTCTTC. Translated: CASNSGRGYNEQFF.

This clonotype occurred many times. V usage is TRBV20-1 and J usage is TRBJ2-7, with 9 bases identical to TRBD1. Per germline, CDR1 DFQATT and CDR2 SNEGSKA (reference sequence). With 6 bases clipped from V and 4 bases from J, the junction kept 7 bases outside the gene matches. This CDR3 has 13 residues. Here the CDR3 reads CSAWTGDLYEQYF. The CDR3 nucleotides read TGCAGTGCCTGGACAGGGGACCTATACGAGCAGTACTTC.

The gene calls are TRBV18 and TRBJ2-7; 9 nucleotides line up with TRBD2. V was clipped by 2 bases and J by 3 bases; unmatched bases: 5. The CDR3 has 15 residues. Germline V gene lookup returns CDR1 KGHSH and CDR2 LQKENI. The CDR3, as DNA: TGTGCCAGCTCACCAAGTATTAGCGGGAGCTACGAGCAGTACTTC. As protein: CASSPSISGSYEQYF.

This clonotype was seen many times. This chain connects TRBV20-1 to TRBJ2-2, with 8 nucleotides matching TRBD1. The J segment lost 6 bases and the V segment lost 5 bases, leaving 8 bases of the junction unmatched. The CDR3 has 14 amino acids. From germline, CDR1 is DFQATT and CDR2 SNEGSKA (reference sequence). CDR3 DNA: TGCAGTGCTCCGGGACAGGAAAACCCCGGGGAGCTGTTTTTT. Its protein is CSAPGQENPGELFF.

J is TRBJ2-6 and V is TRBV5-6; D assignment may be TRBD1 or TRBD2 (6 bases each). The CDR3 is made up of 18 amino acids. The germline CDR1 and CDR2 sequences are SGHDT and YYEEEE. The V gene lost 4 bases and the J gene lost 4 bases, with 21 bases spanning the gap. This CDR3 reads CASSLLGGAMAGANVLTF. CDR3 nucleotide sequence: TGTGCCAGCAGCCTGTTGGGGGGCGCGATGGCGGGGGCCAACGTCCTGACTTTC.

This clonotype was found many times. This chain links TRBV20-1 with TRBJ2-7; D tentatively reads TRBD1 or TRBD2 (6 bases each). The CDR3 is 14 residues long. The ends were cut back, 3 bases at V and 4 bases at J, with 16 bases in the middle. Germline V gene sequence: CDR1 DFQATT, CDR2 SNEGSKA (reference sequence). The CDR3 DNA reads TGCAGTGCTAGCTCGGGGGCTGCCTTTTACGAGCAGTACTTC. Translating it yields CSASSGAAFYEQYF.